This T cell receptor (beta chain) is from a study of blood T cell repertoires in COVID-19. Study-wide context: The study drew acute and convalescent COVID-19 samples from the United States, Italy and Spain.

This CDR3 spans 14 amino acids. Germline values: CDR1 SQVTM, CDR2 ANQGSEA. Trimming shortened V by 6 bases and J by 7 bases, and 21 bases separated the two germline ends. Per the study methods: By means of reference gene primer amplification, nucleated cell counts were estimated. The repertoire was sequenced with immunoSEQ multiplex PCR; TCRdb's copy has only in-frame clones and lacks some. That table is the source of V, J and clone size, and D and trimming were worked out from the DNA. The data show 100,000 to 150,000 clones, around 81% seen once. The receptor's source is a woman aged 60-70 years with active or convalescent COVID-19. This chain uses TRBV29-1 with TRBJ1-1; D remains ambiguous. The sample was peripheral blood. The CDR3 nucleotides are TGCAGCGTCCGTAGACAATCCTCCAAGAATGAAGCTTTCTTT. Translating it yields CSVRRQSSKNEAFF.